Below, 20 T cell receptor beta chains from the same sample are listed, as sequenced in a study of blood T cell repertoires in COVID-19. Data came from immunoSEQ multiplex PCR; TCRdb stores just in-frame clones and leaves some out. The sample contains hundreds of thousands of clones, more than 75% of which appear only once. The source material was PBMCs or T cells enriched from blood (not recorded which). The receptors were gathered from a woman aged 50 to 60 who had recovered from COVID-19.

The J gene is TRBJ2-6, the V gene TRBV10-3; TRBD1 matches 8 bases. V was pared by 7 bases and J by 2 bases, with 7 bases of the junction left unmatched. CDR1 is ENHRY and CDR2 is SYGVKD in the germline V gene. The CDR3 is made up of 16 amino acids. DNA for the CDR3: TGTGCCATCACGGGACAGGATGTTGCTGGGGCCAACGTCCTGACTTTC. Protein product: CAITGQDVAGANVLTF.

The V call is TRBV15, the J call TRBJ2-7, with D possibly matching TRBD1 (6 bases). Germline CDR1 reads LNHNV; CDR2 reads YYDKDF (reference sequence). This CDR3 contains 16 residues. V lost 6 bases, J lost 1 base, and 19 bases lay in between. The CDR3 region has the DNA TGTGCCACCAGTTCGCTATCCGGGACAAAATCCTACGAGCAGTACTTC. It specifies CATSSLSGTKSYEQYF.

This sequence joins TRBV5-1 and TRBJ2-5; the match to TRBD2 covers 11 bases. Trimming cost V 0 bases and J 1 base; bases outside gene matches: 5. This CDR3 region has 17 residues. In germline, CDR1 is SGHRS, CDR2 YFSETQ. CDR3 DNA: TGCGCCAGCAGCTTGGCACTAGCGGGAGCCAGCCAAGAGACCCAGTACTTC. Its translation: CASSLALAGASQETQYF.

V usage is TRBV5-4 and J usage is TRBJ1-2, with 7 bases lining up with TRBD1. V shed 6 bases, J shed 8 bases, and the junction held 13 bases outside the gene matches. Germline CDR1 and CDR2: SGHNT and YYREEE (reference sequence). This CDR3 is 14 amino acids long. CDR3 loop: CASTGQAKTGGYTF. The CDR3 region has the DNA TGTGCCAGCACAGGACAGGCAAAAACGGGAGGCTACACCTTC.

The V call is TRBV18, the J call TRBJ2-7; TRBD2 aligns across 13 bases. The V segment lost 3 bases and the J segment 4 bases; nucleotides outside the gene matches: 3. The germline gives CDR1 KGHSH, CDR2 LQKENI. CDR3 length equals 15 residues. The DNA of the CDR3 is TGTGCCAGCTCACCGAGGACTAGCGGGAGTTACGAGCAGTACTTC. It specifies CASSPRTSGSYEQYF.

This rearrangement joins TRBV19 to TRBJ2-3, with 7 bases identical to TRBD2. After removal of 5 bases from V and 0 bases from J, the junction contained 5 bases not matched to a gene. The CDR3 is made up of 15 amino acids. Germline V lookup: CDR1 LNHDA, CDR2 SQIVND (reference sequence). CDR3 nucleotide sequence: TGTGCCAGTAGTGTTGGCGGGAGTAGCACAGATACGCAGTATTTT. Its translation is CASSVGGSSTDTQYF.

The rearrangement links TRBV11-2 to TRBJ2-1, with 7 positions matching TRBD2. The V segment lost 1 base and the J segment 10 bases; nucleotides outside the gene matches: 4. Germline CDR1 is SGHAT and CDR2 is FQNNGV. CDR3 length equals 13 residues. Here the CDR3 DNA reads TGTGCCAGCAGCTTAGGACTAGCACTAGAGCAGTTCTTC. This sequence encodes CASSLGLALEQFF.

The chain carries TRBV5-1 and TRBJ2-7, with TRBD2 matching over 10 bases. CDR3 length: 14 residues. The germline CDR1 and CDR2 sequences are SGHRS and YFSETQ. The J segment lost 3 bases and the V segment lost 4 bases, leaving 4 bases of the junction unmatched. The CDR3 protein is CASSPSGRVYEQYF. DNA of the CDR3: TGCGCCAGCAGCCCCAGCGGGAGGGTCTACGAGCAGTACTTC.

The chain recombines TRBV7-9 with TRBJ2-5; TRBD2 aligns across 11 bases. V shed 5 bases, J shed 3 bases, and the junction held 11 bases outside the gene matches. This CDR3 comprises 17 residues. The germline V gene has CDR1 SEHNR and CDR2 FQNEAQ (reference sequence). CDR3 loop: CASSHGTSGALEETQYF. The CDR3 DNA reads as TGTGCCAGCAGCCATGGGACTAGCGGAGCCCTTGAAGAGACCCAGTACTTC.

The CDR3 reads CASRPSGLSYNEQFF. The CDR3 coding sequence is TGTGCCAGCAGACCCAGCGGATTATCCTACAATGAGCAGTTCTTC. The J gene is TRBJ2-1, the V gene TRBV2; D may be TRBD2 (5 bases). CDR3 length: 15 amino acids. Germline-derived CDR1 and CDR2 are SNHLY and FYNNEI. V gave up 6 bases and J gave up 1 base, with 13 bases separating them.

This clone was picked up one time. This chain connects TRBV6-2 or TRBV6-3 to TRBJ1-1, with D possibly being TRBD1 (5 bases). The CDR3 loop spans 16 amino acids. Looked up from germline, CDR1 is MNHEY and CDR2 is SVGEGT. V was trimmed by 2 bases and J by 1 base, leaving 14 bases between them. The CDR3 coding sequence is TGTGCCAGCAGTTACATCGGGGGTCGGGGGAACACTGAAGCTTTCTTT. Translated: CASSYIGGRGNTEAFF.

The V call is TRBV12-3 or TRBV12-4, the J call TRBJ1-2, with D perhaps matching TRBD1 (5 bases). V was cut by 10 bases and J by 5 bases, with 17 bases left in between. The CDR3 has 13 amino acids. The CDR3 sequence is CATRLGGGYGYTF. The CDR3 DNA is TGTGCCACCAGACTCGGGGGGGGATATGGCTACACCTTC.

The genes are TRBV12-3 or TRBV12-4 and TRBJ2-7, with 8 positions matching TRBD2. Trimming cost V 5 bases and J 3 bases; bases outside gene matches: 3. The CDR3 sequence is 13 residues long. DNA for the CDR3: TGTGCCAGCAGTCGTAGCGGGAACTACGAGCAGTACTTC. Encoded protein: CASSRSGNYEQYF.

The chain couples TRBV12-3 or TRBV12-4 to TRBJ2-1; D is uncertain. Trimming left V 6 bases short and J 7 bases short, with 7 bases between. CDR3 length: 11 residues. Here the CDR3 DNA reads TGTGCCAGCAGGTCCAAAAATGAGCAGTTCTTC. Translation gives CASRSKNEQFF.

This rearrangement joins TRBV12-5 to TRBJ2-3; 11 bases map to TRBD2. Germline lookup yields CDR1 LGHNT and CDR2 FRNRAP. The ends lost 1 base at V and 6 bases at J; junction bases unmatched: 3. This CDR3 is built from 15 residues. CDR3 protein: CASGLASGRSDTQYF. CDR3 nucleotide sequence: TGTGCTAGTGGTTTGGCTAGCGGGAGGAGTGATACGCAGTATTTT.

This chain joins TRBV7-2 and TRBJ1-6; D remains ambiguous. Between the trimmed V and J ends, which lost 1 base and 7 bases, there was a span of 11 bases. Germline loops: CDR1 SGHTA, CDR2 FQGNSA. This CDR3 comprises 15 residues. The CDR3 DNA sequence: TGTGCCAGCAGCTTAGAAAGAGGCCGCAATTCACCCCTCCACTTT. It encodes CASSLERGRNSPLHF.

The chain carries TRBV19 and TRBJ2-7; TRBD1 aligns across 8 bases. The CDR3 has 17 amino acids. The V and J ends lost 0 bases and 6 bases, in that order; junction bases with no gene match: 13. Germline CDR1 LNHDA, CDR2 SQIVND (reference sequence). The CDR3 nucleotides are TGTGCCAGTAGTATAGATCGGTCGACAGGGGTCTCAGGCGAGCAGTACTTC. This codes for CASSIDRSTGVSGEQYF.

The chain employs TRBV12-3 or TRBV12-4 and TRBJ1-2; D possibly corresponds to TRBD1 (5 bases). V was clipped by 5 bases and J by 6 bases, with 10 bases between them. CDR3 length: 12 residues. CDR3 residues: CASSPDSNGYTF. Here the CDR3 DNA reads TGTGCCAGCAGTCCCGACAGCAATGGCTACACCTTC.

In its sample, this clone was seen once. The chain carries TRBV6-5 and TRBJ1-2, with D unresolved. With 5 bases removed from V and 8 bases from J, the gap between germline ends came to 9 bases. Per germline, CDR1 MNHEY and CDR2 SVGAGI. The CDR3 has 11 amino acids. CDR3 amino acids: CASSPPVGYTF. CDR3 nucleotides: TGTGCCAGCAGTCCACCAGTGGGCTACACCTTC.

The table lists this clone with a few counts. J is TRBJ2-3 and V is TRBV28; D ambiguous. Germline-derived CDR1 and CDR2 are MDHEN and SYDVKM. V dropped 3 bases and J dropped 6 bases, with 7 bases sitting between them. The CDR3 is 12 amino acids. CDR3 DNA: TGTGCCAGCAGTTTGTTTCAGGATACGCAGTATTTT. Its translation is CASSLFQDTQYF.